The 12 T cell receptor beta chains reported below all come from one sample, sequenced in a study of blood T cell repertoires in COVID-19. The data were produced by immunoSEQ multiplex PCR, yet TCRdb's version contains in-frame clones alone and is incomplete. The data hold around 400,000 clones, with 87% observed a single time. The sequencing input was peripheral blood. Source of these receptors: a woman aged 30 to 39 with COVID-19, enrolled during active disease.

The V and J genes are TRBV27 and TRBJ2-7; no clear D gene. Germline CDR1 MNHEY, CDR2 SMNVEV (reference sequence). The V and J ends lost 2 bases and 6 bases respectively, with 8 bases between them. The CDR3 runs 12 residues. In DNA, the CDR3 is TGTGCCAGCAGTTTAATGGCTCGCGAGCAGTACTTC. Translating gives CASSLMAREQYF.

The genes are TRBV11-3 and TRBJ1-5; D gene uncertain. The CDR3 runs 15 residues. The V and J ends lost 4 bases and 0 bases respectively, with 10 bases between them. Germline V gene sequence: CDR1 SGHNT, CDR2 YENEEA. The CDR3 nucleotides read TGTGCCAGCAGCTACCCAAGCAATAGCAATCAGCCCCAGCATTTT. Amino acid sequence: CASSYPSNSNQPQHF.

This rearrangement joins TRBV11-3 to TRBJ2-1; 8 bases fit TRBD1. The CDR3 contains 15 residues. The V gene's germline CDR1 is SGHNT and CDR2 YENEEA. The V gene end was trimmed by 3 bases and the J gene end by 8 bases; junction bases not matched to a gene: 9. The DNA of the CDR3 is TGTGCCAGCAGCTTTACCGGGACAGGTCTCGATGAGCAGTTCTTC. Translated, it gives CASSFTGTGLDEQFF.

V gene TRBV10-3 combines with J gene TRBJ2-2, with 9 bases matching TRBD1. The CDR3 consists of 12 residues. Looked up from germline, CDR1 is ENHRY and CDR2 is SYGVKD. Trimming cost V 10 bases and J 5 bases; bases outside gene matches: 2. This CDR3 reads CATGQGTGELFF. The DNA of the CDR3 is TGTGCCACCGGACAGGGGACCGGGGAGCTGTTTTTT.

The rearrangement joins TRBV9 to TRBJ1-1, with a possible D match to TRBD1 (5 bases). The CDR3 covers 16 residues. The germline gives CDR1 SGDLS, CDR2 YYNGEE. With 0 bases removed from V and 1 base from J, the gap between germline ends came to 13 bases. CDR3 in amino acids: CASSVDPHTGNTEAFF. The CDR3 nucleotides are TGTGCCAGCAGCGTAGATCCCCACACAGGGAACACTGAAGCTTTCTTT.

V gene TRBV21-1 combines with J gene TRBJ2-7; TRBD2, the table's D call, was not compared with the DNA. TRBV21-1 is given as a pseudogene. This CDR3 has 14 amino acids. As DNA, the CDR3 is TGTGCCAGCAGCAAATTCGGGGGAACGGGGGAGCAGTACTTC. Its protein is CASSKFGGTGEQYF.

The chain couples TRBV30 to TRBJ1-6; 8 bases are a match to TRBD1. This CDR3 has 14 amino acids. With 5 bases clipped from V and 6 bases from J, the junction kept 6 bases outside the gene matches. The germline CDR1 and CDR2 sequences are GTSNPN and SVGIG (reference sequence). This CDR3 is CAWGRGRLNSPLHF. The CDR3 DNA sequence: TGTGCCTGGGGCAGGGGGCGCCTTAATTCACCCCTCCACTTT.

The chain couples TRBV7-8 to TRBJ1-1; tentatively, D is TRBD1 (5 bases). V gave up 1 base and J gave up 0 bases, with 9 bases separating them. The length of the CDR3 is 15 residues. Germline V gene lookup returns CDR1 SGHVS and CDR2 FQNEAQ. Here the CDR3 DNA reads TGTGCCAGCAGCTTAGTATCCAGGGTGAACACTGAAGCTTTCTTT. Translated, it gives CASSLVSRVNTEAFF.

The J gene is TRBJ2-2, the V gene TRBV10-1; tentatively, D is TRBD2 (5 bases). This CDR3 contains 16 residues. V was pared by 4 bases and J by 0 bases, with 12 bases between. CDR1 and CDR2 (germline): WNHNN, SYGVQD (reference sequence). CDR3 protein: CASSVSGSSNTGELFF. The CDR3, as DNA: TGCGCCAGCAGTGTTTCGGGGAGCTCGAACACCGGGGAGCTGTTTTTT.

The rearrangement links TRBV4-1 to TRBJ2-7; 12 bases map to TRBD2. CDR1 and CDR2 from the germline V gene are MGHRA and YSYEKL. The CDR3 length is 13 residues. V gave up 5 bases and J gave up 9 bases; unmatched junction bases: 5. The CDR3 sequence: CASSETSGSAQYF. CDR3 in DNA: TGCGCCAGCAGCGAGACTAGCGGGAGCGCGCAGTACTTC.

The chain couples TRBV30 to TRBJ2-3; 9 bases are shared with TRBD2. Germline values: CDR1 GTSNPN, CDR2 SVGIG (reference sequence). J was trimmed by 6 bases and V by 2 bases; bases with no gene match: 12. The CDR3 spans 16 residues. For the CDR3, the DNA is TGTGCCTGGAGTAGTGGGCGCGGGAGGGCCTTGGATACGCAGTATTTT. As protein: CAWSSGRGRALDTQYF.

The chain uses TRBV18 and TRBJ1-2; 8 positions match TRBD1. Germline V gene sequence: CDR1 KGHSH, CDR2 LQKENI. V dropped 3 bases and J dropped 3; count of bases not matched to a gene: 3. This CDR3 has 14 amino acids. CDR3 sequence: CASSPGQGDYGYTF. The CDR3, as DNA: TGTGCCAGCTCACCTGGACAGGGCGACTATGGCTACACCTTC.